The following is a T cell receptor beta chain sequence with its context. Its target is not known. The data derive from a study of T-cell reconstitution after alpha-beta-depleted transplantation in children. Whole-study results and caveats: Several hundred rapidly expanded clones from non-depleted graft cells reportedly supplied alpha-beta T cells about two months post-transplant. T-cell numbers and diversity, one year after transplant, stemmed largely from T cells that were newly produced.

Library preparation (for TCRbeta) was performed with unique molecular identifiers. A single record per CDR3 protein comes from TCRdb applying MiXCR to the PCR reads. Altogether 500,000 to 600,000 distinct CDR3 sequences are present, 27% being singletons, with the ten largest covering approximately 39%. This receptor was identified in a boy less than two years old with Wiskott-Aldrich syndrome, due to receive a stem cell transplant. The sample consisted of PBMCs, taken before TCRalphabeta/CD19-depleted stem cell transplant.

CDR3 amino acids: CSARWLAPLQETQYF. CDR3 DNA sequence: TGCAGTGCTAGATGGCTAGCGCCCCTCCAAGAGACCCAGTACTTC. The V and J genes are TRBV20-1 and TRBJ2-5; D might be TRBD2 (6 bases). CDR3 length: 15 amino acids. Trimming pared 2 bases from V and 1 base from J, leaving 14 bases between. CDR1 and CDR2 from the germline V gene are DFQATT and SNEGSKA (reference sequence).